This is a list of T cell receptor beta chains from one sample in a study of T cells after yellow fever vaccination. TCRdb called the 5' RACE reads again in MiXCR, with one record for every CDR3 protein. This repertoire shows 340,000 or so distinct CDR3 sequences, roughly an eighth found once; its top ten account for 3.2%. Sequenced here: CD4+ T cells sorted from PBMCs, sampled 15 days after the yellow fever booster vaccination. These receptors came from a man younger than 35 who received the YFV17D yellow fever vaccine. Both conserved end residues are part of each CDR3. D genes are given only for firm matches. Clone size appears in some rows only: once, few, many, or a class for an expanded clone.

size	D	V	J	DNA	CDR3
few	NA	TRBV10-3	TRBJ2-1	TGTGCCATCAGTCGGGAGAGCTCCTACAATGAGCAGTTCTTC	CAISRESSYNEQFF
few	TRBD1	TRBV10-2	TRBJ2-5	TGCGCCAGCAGCGCCGGGACAGGGGGGCAAGAGACCCAGTACTTC	CASSAGTGGQETQYF
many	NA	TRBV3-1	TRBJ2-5	TGTGCCAGCAGCCCTAGGGACTTGGGGACCCAGTACTTC	CASSPRDLGTQYF
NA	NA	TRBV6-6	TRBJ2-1	TGTGCCAGCAGTTACCCTCCGTGGGCCTCCTACAATGAGCAGTTCTTC	CASSYPPWASYNEQFF
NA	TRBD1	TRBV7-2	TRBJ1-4	TGTGCCAGCAGCGCAAGGGACAGAGGGGAACTGTTTTTT	CASSARDRGELFF
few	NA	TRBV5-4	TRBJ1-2	TGTGCCAGCAGCTCCGGGACCTGGAATGGCTACACCTTC	CASSSGTWNGYTF
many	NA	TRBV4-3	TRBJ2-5	TGCGCCAGCAGCCAAGAATACCGGGGGGCACAAGAGACCCAGTACTTC	CASSQEYRGAQETQYF
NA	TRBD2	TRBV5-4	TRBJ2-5	TGTGCCAGCAGCTCGCCTTCGGGGGGGTTGACCCAGTACTTC	CASSSPSGGLTQYF
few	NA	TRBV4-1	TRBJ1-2	TGCGCCAGCAGCCAAGAAAAAAGGGGACCCGAGCTTAACTATGGCTACACCTTC	CASSQEKRGPELNYGYTF
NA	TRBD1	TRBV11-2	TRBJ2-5	TGTGCCAGCAGCTTAGGCCGACAGGGGGCAAGGGAGACCCAGTACTTC	CASSLGRQGARETQYF
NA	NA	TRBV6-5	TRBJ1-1	TGTGCCAGCAGTTATGGTGGATCCACTGAAGCTTTCTTT	CASSYGGSTEAFF
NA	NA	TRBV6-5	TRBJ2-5	TGTGCCAGCAGTCGTCAGACGGGGCGCCCCGAGACCCAGTACTTC	CASSRQTGRPETQYF
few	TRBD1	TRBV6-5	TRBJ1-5	TGTGCCAGCAGTACAGGGGGCGCGGAGCCCCAGCATTTT	CASSTGGAEPQHF
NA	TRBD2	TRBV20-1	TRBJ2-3	TGCAGTGCTAAGACTAGCGGGGGACACCGAACGCAGTATTTT	CSAKTSGGHRTQYF
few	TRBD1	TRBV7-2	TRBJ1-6	TGTGCCAGCAGCCTCAGGGGGCAGAACTCACCCCTCCACTTT	CASSLRGQNSPLHF
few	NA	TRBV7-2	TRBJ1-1	TGTGCCAGCAGCTTAGAGTTGGTGAACACTGAAGCTTTCTTT	CASSLELVNTEAFF
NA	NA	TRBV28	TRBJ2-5	TGTGCCAGCAGTCGAACGCTCATGGGGTGGAAGACCCAGTACTTC	CASSRTLMGWKTQYF
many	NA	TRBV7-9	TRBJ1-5	TGTGCCAGCGGTCGTAGCGATTGGGGAGATCAGCCCCAGCATTTT	CASGRSDWGDQPQHF
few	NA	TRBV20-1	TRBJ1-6	TGCAGTGCTAGAGATCTCCGGAGAGCCAATTCACCCCTCCACTTT	CSARDLRRANSPLHF
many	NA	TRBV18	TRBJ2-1	TGTGCCAGCAGCCCCAGGGACAATGAGCAGTTCTTC	CASSPRDNEQFF
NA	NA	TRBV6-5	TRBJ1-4	TGTGCCAGCAGTCAAAGGGGCCGGGCAACTAATGAAAAACTGTTTTTT	CASSQRGRATNEKLFF
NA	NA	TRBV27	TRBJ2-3	TGTGCCAGCAGGCTAGCGTCCACAGATACGCAGTATTTT	CASRLASTDTQYF
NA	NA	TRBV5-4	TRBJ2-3	TGTGCCAGCAGGTGGGAAGGACTTTCCACAGATACGCAGTATTTT	CASRWEGLSTDTQYF
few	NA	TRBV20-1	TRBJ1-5	TGCAGTGCTACCGGGACGACAGGCGGGTTGGGACAGCCCCAGCATTTT	CSATGTTGGLGQPQHF
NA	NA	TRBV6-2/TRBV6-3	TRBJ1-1	TGTGCCAGCAGCCACCGGGCCAAGACCCCCGCTTACACTGAAGCTTTCTTT	CASSHRAKTPAYTEAFF
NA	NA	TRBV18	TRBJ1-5	TGTGCCAGCTCACCTATGGATAGGTCTACAGGGATTCAGCCCCAGCATTTT	CASSPMDRSTGIQPQHF
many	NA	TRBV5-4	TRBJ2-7	TGTGCCAGCAGCCGCGGGTTAACTACGGGAGAGCAGTACTTC	CASSRGLTTGEQYF
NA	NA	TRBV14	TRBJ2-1	TGTGCCAGCAGCCAAGATAGGGGGGGCCTCTCCTACAATGAGCAGTTCTTC	CASSQDRGGLSYNEQFF
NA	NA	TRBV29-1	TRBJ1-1	TGCAGCGTTGCTCGCCAGTTGAACACTGAAGCTTTCTTT	CSVARQLNTEAFF
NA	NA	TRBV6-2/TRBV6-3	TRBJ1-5	TGTGCCAGCACCAAAGGACATAATCAGCCCCAGCATTTT	CASTKGHNQPQHF
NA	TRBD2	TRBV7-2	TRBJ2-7	TGTGCCAGCAGCTTTGCTAGCGGACAATACGAGCAGTACTTC	CASSFASGQYEQYF
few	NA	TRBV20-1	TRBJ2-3	TGCAGTGCCCCATTCGGGGGTGGAGATACGCAGTATTTT	CSAPFGGGDTQYF